Below are 28 T cell receptor beta chains sequenced from a single sample in a study of T cell responses to AZD1222 COVID-19 vaccine. Repertoires were generated with immunoSEQ multiplex PCR, while TCRdb's copy carries only in-frame clones and drops some. In the table there are 86,000 or so clones, 75% to 95% of which are singletons. Sequencing used peripheral blood, obtained 28 days after the second AZD1222 dose. These receptors were taken from an adult who received the AZD1222 COVID-19 vaccine.

V is TRBV3-1 (or the pseudogene TRBV3-2) and J is TRBJ2-3, with D possibly TRBD1 on 6 matching bases. V was shortened by 1 base and J by 4 bases, with 18 bases between the two germline ends. The CDR3 length is 17 residues. Germline CDR1 and CDR2: LGHDT and YNNKEL (reference sequence). The CDR3 loop is CASSQVRAGDFADTQYF. The CDR3 region has the DNA TGTGCCAGCAGCCAAGTCCGGGCAGGGGATTTCGCAGATACGCAGTATTTT.

The rearrangement uses TRBV7-2 and TRBJ1-5; D gene unclear. V was shortened by 1 base and J by 0 bases, with 10 bases between the two germline ends. Germline V gene sequence: CDR1 SGHTA, CDR2 FQGNSA. The CDR3 contains 16 residues. CDR3 amino acids: CASSLGSAYSNQPQHF. The CDR3 nucleotides read TGTGCCAGCAGCTTAGGGTCAGCCTATAGCAATCAGCCCCAGCATTTT.

This rearrangement joins TRBV19 to TRBJ2-5; TRBD1 matches at 8 bases. Germline values: CDR1 LNHDA, CDR2 SQIVND (reference sequence). The V gene end was trimmed by 10 bases and the J gene end by 3 bases; junction bases not matched to a gene: 4. The CDR3 totals 12 residues. The chain's CDR3 is CATMDREETQYF. CDR3 in DNA: TGTGCCACCATGGACAGGGAAGAGACCCAGTACTTC.

The J gene is TRBJ2-7, the V gene TRBV7-8, with D perhaps TRBD1 (6 bases). Trimming cost V 3 bases and J 0 bases, with 15 bases left between them. This CDR3 is 16 amino acids long. Looked up from germline, CDR1 is SGHVS and CDR2 is FQNEAQ. In nucleotides, the CDR3 is TGTGCCAGCAGCTTCCTACAGGGCCCCAGCTCCTACGAGCAGTACTTC. This sequence encodes CASSFLQGPSSYEQYF.

This clone showed up just once. The chain carries TRBV9 and TRBJ1-4, with D uncertain. V was trimmed by 2 bases and J by 4 bases, leaving 15 bases between them. Germline V gene sequence: CDR1 SGDLS, CDR2 YYNGEE. The CDR3 length is 16 residues. The chain's CDR3 is CASSVSGSQLNEKLFF. The CDR3 DNA sequence: TGTGCCAGCAGCGTCTCCGGTAGTCAGCTTAATGAAAAACTGTTTTTT.

The chain joins TRBV28 to TRBJ1-4; possibly TRBD1 for D (6 bases). The ends were cut back, 5 bases at V and 0 bases at J, with 10 bases in the middle. The CDR3 runs to 15 residues. Germline V gene data show CDR1 as MDHEN and CDR2 as SYDVKM. CDR3 in DNA: TGTGCCAGCAGTCGAACAGGGTCAACTAATGAAAAACTGTTTTTT. Translating it yields CASSRTGSTNEKLFF.

The chain carries TRBV18 and TRBJ2-1; D perhaps matches TRBD2 (5 bases). This CDR3 comprises 15 residues. The V gene's germline CDR1 is KGHSH and CDR2 LQKENI. Trimming removed 3 bases at V and 6 bases at J, with 15 bases between. The CDR3 reads CASSPSLRRPNEQFF. Written as DNA, the CDR3 is TGTGCCAGCTCACCCTCACTACGGAGGCCCAATGAGCAGTTCTTC. The full variable domain, completed using reference TRBV18 and TRBJ2-1, is NAGVMQNPRHLVRRRGQEARLRCSPMKGHSHVYWYRQLPEEGLKFMVYLQKENIIDESGMPKERFSAEFPKEGPSILRIQQVVRGDSAAYFCASSPSLRRPNEQFFGPGTRLTVL.

The chain uses TRBV9 and TRBJ1-3; D might be TRBD1 (5 bases). This CDR3 comprises 14 residues. Germline V gene data show CDR1 as SGDLS and CDR2 as YYNGEE. V lost 0 bases to trimming and J lost 3 bases, with 7 bases between them. DNA of the CDR3: TGTGCCAGCAGCGTAGACGGGGGTGGAAACACCATATATTTT. The encoded protein is CASSVDGGGNTIYF. The whole variable domain, filled in from reference TRBV9 and TRBJ1-3, reads DSGVTQTPKHLITATGQRVTLRCSPRSGDLSVYWYQQSLDQGLQFLIQYYNGEERAKGNILERFSAQQFPDLHSELNLSSLELGDSALYFCASSVDGGGNTIYFGEGSWLTVV.

This rearrangement joins TRBV6-1 to TRBJ1-6; a weak D match, TRBD1 (5 bases). Trimming cost V 1 base and J 8 bases, with 9 bases left between them. The CDR3 consists of 14 residues. Germline values: CDR1 MNHNS, CDR2 SASEGT. As DNA, the CDR3 is TGTGCCAGCAGTGAAGGGGGGGGTCATTCACCCCTCCACTTT. Translating gives CASSEGGGHSPLHF.

This chain uses TRBV28 with TRBJ1-1; D is undetermined. Between the trimmed V and J ends, which lost 0 bases and 5 bases, there was a span of 7 bases. Germline-derived CDR1 and CDR2 are MDHEN and SYDVKM. CDR3 size: 13 residues. CDR3 in amino acids: CASSLWTETEAFF. The CDR3 nucleotides read TGTGCCAGCAGTTTATGGACTGAAACTGAAGCTTTCTTT.

The chain carries TRBV5-6 and TRBJ1-2; the D gene is possibly TRBD1 (6 bases). V was pared by 1 base and J by 0 bases, with 10 bases between. Per the germline V gene, CDR1 is SGHDT and CDR2 is YYEEEE. The CDR3 has 15 amino acids. The CDR3 here is CASSLRQGSNYGYTF. The CDR3 region has the DNA TGTGCCAGCAGCTTGCGTCAGGGGTCTAACTATGGCTACACCTTC.

This chain joins TRBV3-1 (or the pseudogene TRBV3-2) and TRBJ2-1; D call uncertain. CDR1 LGHDT and CDR2 YNNKEL come from the germline V gene (reference sequence). The CDR3 is 12 residues long. V shed 1 base and J shed 9 bases, with 7 bases lying between them. The CDR3, as DNA: TGTGCCAGCAGCCAAGCTAGTTCTGAGCAGTTCTTC. Its translation is CASSQASSEQFF.

The chain uses TRBV15 and TRBJ1-4; 7 nucleotides line up with TRBD1. The CDR3 is 15 residues long. The V and J ends lost 0 bases and 5 bases, in that order; junction bases with no gene match: 3. Germline assignment: CDR1 LNHNV and CDR2 YYDKDF (reference sequence). The CDR3 DNA reads TGTGCCACCAGCAGAGAAACGACAGGGAATGAAAAACTGTTTTTT. Its translation: CATSRETTGNEKLFF.

V and J are TRBV2 and TRBJ1-2; 9 bases are a match to TRBD1. The junction had 8 bases not matched to a gene; V was cut back by 5 bases and J by 4 bases. Germline-derived CDR1 and CDR2 are SNHLY and FYNNEI. The CDR3 spans 15 residues. The CDR3: CASSLGTGSGYGYTF. DNA of the CDR3: TGTGCCAGCAGTCTAGGGACAGGGTCGGGCTATGGCTACACCTTC.

This clone was detected only a few times. The chain links TRBV19 to TRBJ1-5; D call uncertain. V lost 3 bases and J lost 11, with 20 bases in between. The CDR3 has 15 residues. CDR1 and CDR2 from the germline V gene are LNHDA and SQIVND (reference sequence). The CDR3 reads CASSIVGRPGMAQHF. DNA for the CDR3: TGTGCCAGTAGTATTGTTGGCCGACCGGGTATGGCCCAGCATTTT.

The chain couples TRBV5-6 to TRBJ1-2, with 10 bases fitting TRBD1. The germline gives CDR1 SGHDT, CDR2 YYEEEE. CDR3 length: 14 amino acids. V lost 0 bases and J lost 7; bases outside the gene matches: 3. The CDR3, as DNA: TGTGCCAGCAGCTTGGGACAGGGGGCGGGTGGCTACACCTTC. Amino acid sequence: CASSLGQGAGGYTF.

In this sample, this clone turned up a few times. V gene TRBV2 combines with J gene TRBJ1-5, with 10 bases fitting TRBD1. Trimming took 6 bases from V and 3 from J; bases not matched to a gene: 5. Germline values: CDR1 SNHLY, CDR2 FYNNEI. This CDR3 spans 15 amino acids. The CDR3 DNA is TGTGCCAGCAGGGGGGGGACAGGGGTCAATCAGCCCCAGCATTTT. Translating it yields CASRGGTGVNQPQHF.

J is TRBJ2-7 and V is TRBV10-3; D is ambiguous. Germline CDR1 ENHRY, CDR2 SYGVKD. Deletions cut 6 bases from V and 0 bases from J, with 12 bases between. The CDR3 runs to 14 residues. The CDR3 reads CAIRFGRSSYEQYF. CDR3 bases: TGTGCCATCAGATTTGGACGCAGCTCCTACGAGCAGTACTTC.

The chain has TRBV6-5 and TRBJ1-5; D unresolved. This CDR3 has 14 residues. V was clipped by 7 bases and J by 6 bases, with 16 bases between them. From germline, CDR1 is MNHEY and CDR2 SVGAGI. DNA of the CDR3: TGTGCCAGCACGACCGATGGACGGCCTCAGCCCCAGCATTTT. Its translation: CASTTDGRPQPQHF.

The chain is built from TRBV19 and TRBJ1-5; 7 bases fit TRBD1. The CDR3 loop spans 15 amino acids. The junction had 8 bases not matched to a gene; V was cut back by 4 bases and J by 5 bases. Per the germline V gene, CDR1 is LNHDA and CDR2 is SQIVND (reference sequence). The CDR3 loop reads CASSRQGRVDQPQHF. DNA for the CDR3: TGTGCCAGTAGTAGACAGGGCCGGGTGGATCAGCCCCAGCATTTT.

The chain employs TRBV29-1 and TRBJ1-1; TRBD1 aligns across 8 bases. The CDR3 loop spans 12 amino acids. J was trimmed by 6 bases and V by 7 bases; bases with no gene match: 7. CDR1 is SQVTM, CDR2 ANQGSEA, per germline. The CDR3 coding sequence is TGCAGCGGGGGGACAGGAAGATCTGAAGCTTTCTTT. It translates to CSGGTGRSEAFF.

This chain uses TRBV7-8 with TRBJ2-5; D unclear. The V end lost 1 base, the J end lost 4 bases, and 19 bases lay between the germline ends. CDR3 length: 17 amino acids. Germline loops: CDR1 SGHVS, CDR2 FQNEAQ. The DNA of the CDR3 is TGTGCCAGCAGCTTAGTTGGTAGGCTGGGGAAGGGAGAGACCCAGTACTTC. Its translation is CASSLVGRLGKGETQYF.

The gene calls are TRBV29-1 and TRBJ1-2, with no clear D. Trimming took off 4 bases at V and 4 bases at J, with 16 bases between the two ends. Germline CDR1 SQVTM, CDR2 ANQGSEA. The CDR3 has 14 amino acids. CDR3 residues: CSVVPRTIGYGYTF. The CDR3 nucleotides read TGCAGCGTTGTCCCCCGCACCATAGGCTATGGCTACACCTTC.

In this sample, this clone turned up a few times. This chain uses TRBV14 with TRBJ1-2; no reliable D call. The CDR3 length is 13 residues. Germline V gene data show CDR1 as SGHDN and CDR2 as FVKESK. Trimming removed 3 bases at V and 8 bases at J, with 13 bases between. This CDR3 is CASSQGRRGGYTF. CDR3 DNA sequence: TGTGCCAGCAGCCAGGGGAGAAGAGGGGGCTACACCTTC.

The CDR3 protein is CASSPTGESTNEKLFF. As DNA, the CDR3 is TGCGCCAGCAGCCCAACAGGGGAGTCAACTAATGAAAAACTGTTTTTT. The rearrangement joins TRBV5-1 to TRBJ1-4; 7 bases line up with TRBD1. CDR1 and CDR2 from the germline V gene are SGHRS and YFSETQ. This CDR3 is 16 amino acids long. Trimming took 4 bases from V and 0 from J; bases not matched to a gene: 6.

The chain carries TRBV7-9 and TRBJ1-2, with D uncertain. The CDR3 is 14 amino acids. CDR1 is SEHNR, CDR2 FQNEAQ, per germline (reference sequence). V lost 5 bases and J lost 8, with 18 bases in between. CDR3: CASSLFETSWGYTF. For the CDR3, the DNA is TGTGCCAGCAGCCTATTTGAAACGTCTTGGGGCTACACCTTC.

This clone was picked up one time. CDR3 residues: CASSFRAQETQYF. CDR3 nucleotides: TGTGCCAGCAGTTTTAGGGCCCAAGAGACCCAGTACTTC. The V call is TRBV27, the J call TRBJ2-5, with D unresolved. The length of the CDR3 is 13 residues. V lost 3 bases to trimming and J lost 1 base, with 6 bases between them. CDR1 is MNHEY, CDR2 SMNVEV, per germline (reference sequence).

This chain joins TRBV13 and TRBJ1-2, with D tentatively TRBD1 (5 bases). V was pared by 4 bases and J by 1 base, with 10 bases between. This CDR3 comprises 14 residues. Germline values: CDR1 PRHDT, CDR2 FYEKMQ (reference sequence). CDR3 region: CASSSGTDNYGYTF. The CDR3 DNA is TGTGCCAGCAGCTCGGGGACCGATAACTATGGCTACACCTTC.